The 24 T cell receptor beta chains listed next were all sequenced from one sample in a study of blood T cell repertoires in COVID-19. The repertoire was sequenced with immunoSEQ multiplex PCR; TCRdb's copy has only in-frame clones and lacks some. Counted here are hundreds of thousands of clones, approximately 85% occurring once; the ten biggest clones make up around 9.8%. Sequencing was performed on PBMCs or T cells enriched from blood (not recorded which). The receptor source for this set is a woman in her forties or fifties with acute COVID-19.

The chain carries TRBV30 and TRBJ1-3, with 7 bases lining up with TRBD1. V was pared by 3 bases and J by 6 bases, with 5 bases of the junction left unmatched. The CDR3 covers 13 residues. Germline-derived CDR1 and CDR2 are GTSNPN and SVGIG (reference sequence). The CDR3 sequence is CAWRDREKNTIYF. The CDR3 nucleotides read TGTGCCTGGAGAGACAGGGAGAAAAACACCATATATTTT. The entire variable domain, with the rest obtained from reference TRBV30 and TRBJ1-3, is as follows: SQTIHQWPATLVQPVGSPLSLECTVEGTSNPNLYWYRQAAGRGLQLLFYSVGIGQISSEVPQNLSASRPQDRQFILSSKKLLLSDSGFYLCAWRDREKNTIYFGEGSWLTVV.

CDR3 amino acids: CAISEGLGSVYEQYF. The CDR3 bases are TGTGCCATCAGTGAGGGTCTCGGCAGCGTCTACGAGCAGTACTTC. The V call is TRBV10-3, the J call TRBJ2-7; D not certain. The CDR3 length is 15 residues. V lost 2 bases to trimming and J lost 3 bases, with 14 bases between them. Germline lookup yields CDR1 ENHRY and CDR2 SYGVKD.

As for this clone: Different DNA sequences within this sample yield the same CDR3. The DNA for the CDR3 is TGTGCCAGCAGTGAAGGAACAGCTAGCAATCAGCCCCAGCATTTT. Protein product: CASSEGTASNQPQHF. The rearrangement uses TRBV25-1 and TRBJ1-5; D gene ambiguous. The V gene's germline CDR1 is MGHDK and CDR2 SYGVNS. CDR3 length: 15 amino acids. Trimming left V 2 bases short and J 0 bases short, with 8 bases between.

This clone was observed once. V usage is TRBV9 and J usage is TRBJ1-1; 10 bases align to TRBD1. Germline V CDR1 and CDR2: SGDLS, YYNGEE. The CDR3 length is 18 residues. The trim removed 3 bases at V and 3 bases at J, leaving 14 bases unmatched. Here the CDR3 DNA reads TGTGCCAGCAGCGCCACTGGGACAGGGGACATAAAGGACACTGAAGCTTTCTTT. It is translated as CASSATGTGDIKDTEAFF.

The J gene is TRBJ2-5, the V gene TRBV20-1; 12 positions match TRBD2. The junction had 6 bases not matched to a gene; V was cut back by 3 bases and J by 4 bases. The CDR3 extends over 15 amino acids. CDR1 DFQATT and CDR2 SNEGSKA come from the germline V gene (reference sequence). The CDR3 spells CSASTSGGRGETQYF. For the CDR3, the DNA is TGCAGTGCTAGTACTAGCGGGGGGCGTGGAGAGACCCAGTACTTC.

This clone was detected a few times. The chain carries TRBV6-5 and TRBJ1-2; tentative D call: TRBD1 (5 bases). The length of the CDR3 is 13 residues. The germline V gene has CDR1 MNHEY and CDR2 SVGAGI. Trimming took off 7 bases at V and 6 bases at J, with 15 bases between the two ends. For the CDR3, the DNA is TGTGCCAGCAAGGGATTTGGAGGGGATGGCTACACCTTC. Encoded protein: CASKGFGGDGYTF.

The chain carries TRBV7-9 and TRBJ1-1, with 7 positions matching TRBD1. CDR3 length equals 16 residues. Germline V gene sequence: CDR1 SEHNR, CDR2 FQNEAQ (reference sequence). The V and J ends lost 5 bases and 6 bases, in that order; junction bases with no gene match: 15. Here the CDR3 reads CASSPRQGERRAEAFF. CDR3 nucleotide sequence: TGTGCCAGCAGCCCCCGACAGGGTGAGAGAAGGGCTGAAGCTTTCTTT.

This chain uses TRBV27 with TRBJ1-5; 9 nucleotides line up with TRBD1. V was pared by 5 bases and J by 7 bases, with 9 bases of the junction left unmatched. CDR1 is MNHEY, CDR2 SMNVEV, per germline (reference sequence). The CDR3 extends over 15 amino acids. For the CDR3, the DNA is TGTGCCAGCAGTCCCTGGGGACAGGGAGTACAGCCCCAGCATTTT. Encoded protein: CASSPWGQGVQPQHF.

The CDR3 DNA is TGTGCCAGCAGCGCCGGGACAGACGGCACTGAAGCTTTCTTT. Protein: CASSAGTDGTEAFF. The rearrangement uses TRBV9 and TRBJ1-1; 7 bases line up with TRBD1. Germline assignment: CDR1 SGDLS and CDR2 YYNGEE. The CDR3 is made up of 14 amino acids. Germline trimming cut 3 bases from V and 4 bases from J; bases unmatched to any gene: 6.

The chain combines TRBV2 with TRBJ1-2; D uncertain. This CDR3 comprises 13 residues. Germline-derived CDR1 and CDR2 are SNHLY and FYNNEI. V was pared by 6 bases and J by 0 bases, with 8 bases between. The CDR3 DNA is TGTGCCAGCAGGGCAGAAGCTAACTATGGCTACACCTTC. Translating gives CASRAEANYGYTF.

This clone has a single count. In nucleotides, the CDR3 is TGTGCCAGCAGTTACTCGTGGGGAGCTCTAGATGAAAAACTGTTTTTT. It specifies CASSYSWGALDEKLFF. The chain carries TRBV6-5 and TRBJ1-4; the D is unclear. With 0 bases removed from V and 6 bases from J, the gap between germline ends came to 14 bases. CDR3 length equals 16 residues. Per the germline V gene, CDR1 is MNHEY and CDR2 is SVGAGI.

This chain connects TRBV14 to TRBJ1-4, with 8 bases lining up with TRBD1. The CDR3 loop spans 15 amino acids. The ends lost 1 base at V and 4 bases at J; junction bases unmatched: 2. Germline V lookup: CDR1 SGHDN, CDR2 FVKESK. The CDR3 loop reads CASSQVDRVNEKLFF. The DNA of the CDR3 is TGTGCCAGCAGCCAAGTGGACAGGGTTAATGAAAAACTGTTTTTT.

The chain uses TRBV7-9 and TRBJ2-5; no definite D call. The CDR3 sequence is 11 residues long. The V gene lost 5 bases and the J gene lost 5 bases, with 6 bases spanning the gap. Looked up from germline, CDR1 is SEHNR and CDR2 is FQNEAQ (reference sequence). This CDR3 reads CASSARETQYF. The CDR3 bases are TGTGCCAGCAGCGCCAGGGAGACCCAGTACTTC.

The gene calls are TRBV7-2 and TRBJ2-2; a possible D gene is TRBD1 (6 bases). Germline-derived CDR1 and CDR2 are SGHTA and FQGNSA. This CDR3 comprises 15 residues. V gave up 9 bases and J gave up 6 bases, with 20 bases separating them. Here the CDR3 reads CASASGVYSSGELFF. In DNA form, the CDR3 reads TGTGCCAGTGCTTCAGGGGTCTATTCTTCCGGGGAGCTGTTTTTT.

This chain uses TRBV18 with TRBJ1-1; no clear D gene. CDR3 length equals 16 residues. Trimming removed 1 base from V and 0 bases from J, with 12 bases in between. Germline V CDR1 and CDR2: KGHSH, LQKENI. CDR3 protein: CASSPRAQVMNTEAFF. CDR3 DNA sequence: TGTGCCAGCTCACCACGGGCGCAGGTTATGAACACTGAAGCTTTCTTT.

This chain links TRBV19 with TRBJ1-2; D remains unclear. Deletions cut 6 bases from V and 6 bases from J, with 14 bases between. This CDR3 comprises 13 residues. CDR1 and CDR2 (germline): LNHDA, SQIVND (reference sequence). The CDR3 loop reads CASSSQAGDGYTF. CDR3 coding DNA: TGTGCCAGTAGCTCACAAGCCGGGGATGGCTACACCTTC.

This clone was found once. The rearrangement links TRBV2 to TRBJ1-5; tentative D call: TRBD1 (5 bases). The CDR3 spans 14 residues. Per the germline V gene, CDR1 is SNHLY and CDR2 is FYNNEI. Trimming removed 2 bases from V and 3 bases from J, with 8 bases in between. For the CDR3, the DNA is TGTGCCAGCAGTGAATCACAGGCCAATCAGCCCCAGCATTTT. As protein: CASSESQANQPQHF.

The chain is built from TRBV5-1 and TRBJ1-1; the D gene is possibly TRBD1 (6 bases). V was pared by 4 bases and J by 1 base, with 11 bases between. This CDR3 is built from 14 residues. Germline loops: CDR1 SGHRS, CDR2 YFSETQ. CDR3 loop: CASSPARGNTEAFF. CDR3 sequence (DNA): TGCGCCAGCAGCCCGGCCAGGGGGAACACTGAAGCTTTCTTT.

The chain combines TRBV7-8 with TRBJ1-3, with 7 positions matching TRBD1. The length of the CDR3 is 16 residues. Germline CDR1 is SGHVS and CDR2 is FQNEAQ. With V trimmed by 3 bases and J by 0 bases, 5 bases remained unmatched. CDR3 loop: CASSFRGPDSGNTIYF. The CDR3 region has the DNA TGTGCCAGCAGCTTTAGGGGGCCTGACTCTGGAAACACCATATATTTT.

This clone occurred a few times. This chain uses TRBV7-3 with TRBJ1-1; 8 bases are a match to TRBD1. Per germline, CDR1 SGHTA and CDR2 FQGTGA. J lost 4 bases, V lost 5 bases, and 6 bases had no gene match. The CDR3 is 14 amino acids. In nucleotides, the CDR3 is TGTGCCAGCAGCCCGGACAGGGTGGCCACTGAAGCTTTCTTT. Its translation is CASSPDRVATEAFF. Variable domain in full (rest from reference TRBV7-3 and TRBJ1-1): GAGVSQTPSNKVTEKGKYVELRCDPISGHTALYWYRQSLGQGPEFLIYFQGTGAADDSGLPNDRFFAVRPEGSVSTLKIQRTERGDSAVYLCASSPDRVATEAFFGQGTRLTVV.

The rearrangement uses TRBV5-1 and TRBJ1-6, with a weak D call TRBD1 (5 bases). Germline lookup yields CDR1 SGHRS and CDR2 YFSETQ. The CDR3 has 20 amino acids. With 2 bases removed from V and 6 bases from J, the gap between germline ends came to 27 bases. The CDR3 DNA is TGCGCCAGCAGCTTCAACCAACCCACACAGGCCTACGACTCTAATTCACCCCTCCACTTT. It specifies CASSFNQPTQAYDSNSPLHF.

This rearrangement joins TRBV18 to TRBJ1-3, with 7 bases lining up with TRBD1. Per the germline V gene, CDR1 is KGHSH and CDR2 is LQKENI. V shed 3 bases and J 0 bases; nucleotides not matched to a gene: 2. The CDR3 runs to 15 residues. CDR3 nucleotide sequence: TGTGCCAGCTCACCTACAGGGGTCTCTGGAAACACCATATATTTT. Residues: CASSPTGVSGNTIYF.

This chain uses TRBV14 with TRBJ2-1; unclear D gene. The CDR3 totals 16 residues. V lost 0 bases and J 2 bases, leaving 11 bases between the germline ends. CDR1 is SGHDN, CDR2 FVKESK, per germline. This CDR3 reads CASSQDPVVTYNEQFF. CDR3 bases: TGTGCCAGCAGCCAAGATCCGGTAGTTACCTACAATGAGCAGTTCTTC.

The rearrangement links TRBV10-2 to TRBJ1-2; TRBD1 agrees at 10 bases. The CDR3 is made up of 14 amino acids. Trimming at V came to 4 bases and at J to 7 bases, leaving 6 bases not matched to a gene. Germline assignment: CDR1 WSHSY and CDR2 SAAADI. CDR3 DNA: TGCGCCAGCAGTGCCGTGACAGGGGGCTTTGGCTACACCTTC. This gives the protein CASSAVTGGFGYTF.